The 5 T cell receptor beta chains reported below all come from one sample, sequenced in a study of blood T cell repertoires in COVID-19. Method: immunoSEQ multiplex PCR; TCRdb's copy keeps in-frame clones and lacks some. The table lists roughly 120,000 clones, 90% of them singletons. Sequenced material: peripheral blood. The receptor source for this set is a human donor with active COVID-19. The donor label of this sample is uncertain.

This clone was detected only a few times. The genes are TRBV7-9 and TRBJ1-4; 11 bases line up with TRBD1. The CDR3 sequence is 15 residues long. Germline lookup yields CDR1 SEHNR and CDR2 FQNEAQ (reference sequence). V lost 5 bases and J lost 6; bases outside the gene matches: 5. CDR3 in DNA: TGTGCCAGCAGCCTTCGGACAGGGGGCGATGAAAAACTGTTTTTT. Translating it yields CASSLRTGGDEKLFF.

The chain joins TRBV6-2 or TRBV6-3 to TRBJ1-6; 7 bases match TRBD1. Germline loops: CDR1 MNHEY, CDR2 SVGEGT. This CDR3 is built from 14 residues. V lost 5 bases and J lost 8; bases outside the gene matches: 6. DNA of the CDR3: TGTGCCAGCAGTACCGCAGGGGGTGATTCACCCCTCCACTTT. Encoded protein: CASSTAGGDSPLHF.

This chain joins TRBV15 and TRBJ1-2, with D unclear. Germline values: CDR1 LNHNV, CDR2 YYDKDF (reference sequence). With 0 bases removed from V and 3 bases from J, the gap between germline ends came to 5 bases. CDR3 size: 13 residues. CDR3 in DNA: TGTGCCACCAGCAGAGAGGGAGACTATGGCTACACCTTC. As protein: CATSREGDYGYTF.

The genes are TRBV4-2 and TRBJ2-7; the D gene is possibly TRBD1 (6 bases). Per the germline V gene, CDR1 is LGHNA and CDR2 is YNFKEQ. This CDR3 comprises 18 residues. Trimming shortened V by 3 bases and J by 2 bases, and 23 bases separated the two germline ends. The CDR3 DNA follows: TGTGCCAGCAGCCACATTGTGATGACAGGTTTTCCAGCCTACGAGCAGTACTTC. This translates into CASSHIVMTGFPAYEQYF.

The genes are TRBV6-6 and TRBJ2-5, with 8 nucleotides matching TRBD1. Per germline, CDR1 MNHNY and CDR2 SVGAGI (reference sequence). The CDR3 is 14 amino acids. Trimming took 2 bases from V and 5 from J; bases not matched to a gene: 4. The CDR3 is CASSYPGGRETQYF. CDR3 nucleotide sequence: TGTGCCAGCAGTTACCCAGGGGGCCGGGAGACCCAGTACTTC.